Reported below is one T cell receptor beta chain. Antigen: not known. The data were taken from a study of post-analysis software for immune sequencing data. The wider study: Both relapsing-remitting and secondary progressive multiple sclerosis featured among the disease courses, as did progressive-relapsing multiple sclerosis. Study-level points and caveats: Under the F measure, samples that were prepared in one batch clustered strongly together. Five TRBV segments, including TRBV5-6, TRBV5-1 and TRBV20-1, were more frequent in patients than controls. Multiple sclerosis patients had significantly lower normalized Chao1 diversity than controls.

Unique molecular identifiers were built into the TCR beta cDNA libraries. Around 460,000 cDNA molecules came from around 1 to 10 million T cells. TCRdb reanalysed the PCR reads using MiXCR and keeps one entry per CDR3 protein. This sample has 750,000 to 950,000 distinct CDR3 sequences; 40% to 55% occur once, and the top ten carry approximately 4.4%. The V gene's germline CDR1 is PRHDT and CDR2 FYEKMQ (reference sequence). CDR3 length: 13 amino acids. Trimming took off 4 bases at V and 7 bases at J, with 14 bases between the two ends. This receptor was obtained from a girl aged 10-17 years with multiple sclerosis. The J gene is TRBJ2-7, the V gene TRBV13; D may be TRBD1 (6 bases). Sample: blood. The chain's CDR3 is CASSSSRGGEQYF. CDR3 nucleotide sequence: TGTGCCAGCAGCTCCTCCAGGGGCGGTGAGCAGTACTTC.